This T cell receptor beta chain appears in the sequencing data of a study of identical twins. Healthy Caucasians alone served as donors. The germline CDR1 and CDR2 sequences are DFQATT and SNEGSKA (reference sequence). Germline trimming cut 6 bases from V and 6 bases from J; bases unmatched to any gene: 14. The CDR3 length is 16 residues. This clonotype has just a few counts. TCRdb analysed the 5' RACE reads with MiXCR anew, one entry per CDR3 protein. The sample records approximately 470,000 distinct CDR3 sequences, over 12% being singletons. The same sample was also used in a study of yellow fever vaccine responses in identical twins.

Sample: CD4+ T cells sorted from blood. The V gene is TRBV20-1, the J gene TRBJ2-1; TRBD2 aligns across 10 bases. This TCR was sampled from a woman aged 18-35 years in good health. The CDR3 DNA follows: TGCAGTGCGGAGCGAAGGAGCGGGGGGGTAAGCAATGAGCAGTTCTTC. Translating gives CSAERRSGGVSNEQFF.